This T cell receptor beta chain was profiled in a study of memory CD4+ T cells and cytomegalovirus serostatus. Study context: Of the healthy Belgian adults, fewer than 10 were CMV seropositive and fewer than 30 seronegative.

The CDR3 is 15 residues long. Trimming pared 5 bases from V and 2 bases from J, leaving 14 bases between. Looked up from germline, CDR1 is SGHDT and CDR2 is YYEEEE. Sequenced by immunoSEQ multiplex PCR; TCRdb stores in-frame clones only, minus some. The sample carries under 55,000 clones, around 81% recorded once. Single viable CD3+CD4+CD8-CD45RO+ cells were sorted as the memory CD4+ T cells. Positive selection with CD4 microbeads enriched total CD4+ T cells. This clone showed up just once. Material for sequencing was memory CD4+ T cells from blood. This chain connects TRBV5-6 to TRBJ2-4, with a possible D match to TRBD2 (5 bases). The sequence was obtained from an adult in good health and CMV-seronegative. CDR3 sequence reads: CASSYLAESKNIQYF. Here the CDR3 DNA reads TGTGCCAGCAGTTACCTAGCCGAGTCCAAAAACATTCAGTACTTC.